This TCR beta chain was documented in a study of cytomegalovirus exposure and HLA in healthy donors. The overall study: Genotyping of 398 donors showed that about 84% belonged to the Caucasian-associated ancestry cluster.

With 60 Vbeta and 13 Jbeta primers, the PCR was carried out. Using immunoSEQ multiplex PCR, the repertoire was profiled, and TCRdb retains in-frame clones only, with some absent. The sample contains about 130,000 clones, approximately 80% of which appear only once. Turning to this clone: What it binds is unknown.

CDR1 and CDR2 (germline): WNHNN, SYGVQD (reference sequence). This CDR3 region has 16 residues. V lost 0 bases, J lost 1 base, and 4 bases stayed unmatched. Study observations and caveats: When a later analysis compared HLA-associated TCR beta chains with equally common others, the HLA-associated chains turned out to be more clonally expanded and to have lower generation probabilities. The authors judged a highly shared variant cluster likely a sequencing artifact. A later analysis linked a missense DCLRE1C variant to TCR beta V- and J-gene trimming.

The specimen sequenced was PBMCs. V and J are TRBV10-1 and TRBJ2-3; 7 bases are shared with TRBD1. This TCR was sampled from a male donor in good health and CMV-seronegative. CDR3 sequence reads: CASSESKGTGTDTQYF. CDR3 sequence (DNA): TGCGCCAGCAGTGAGTCTAAGGGGACAGGCACAGATACGCAGTATTTT.